Each of the 18 T cell receptor beta chains below was sequenced from the same sample in a study of cytomegalovirus exposure and HLA in healthy donors. 60 Vbeta and 13 Jbeta primers were used in PCR. Sequenced by immunoSEQ multiplex PCR; TCRdb stores in-frame clones only, minus some. The sample has 120,000 to 150,000 clones; roughly four fifths are singletons. The sequencing input was PBMCs. The source is a male donor in good health and CMV-seronegative.

This clone was seen once. The V and J genes are TRBV28 and TRBJ2-3; 11 bases are a match to TRBD1. The CDR3 spans 17 residues. Germline CDR1 is MDHEN and CDR2 is SYDVKM. V lost 5 bases to trimming and J lost 4 bases; unmatched junction nucleotides: 11. CDR3 nucleotide sequence: TGTGCCAGCAGTCCTCCGCCGGGACAGGGGGGAGCAGATACGCAGTATTTT. Translating it yields CASSPPPGQGGADTQYF. The entire variable domain, with the rest obtained from reference TRBV28 and TRBJ2-3, is as follows: DVKVTQSSRYLVKRTGEKVFLECVQDMDHENMFWYRQDPGLGLRLIYFSYDVKMKEKGDIPEGYSVSREKKERFSLILESASTNQTSMYLCASSPPPGQGGADTQYFGPGTRLTVL.

The V call is TRBV5-1, the J call TRBJ1-2, with no clear D. This CDR3 region has 14 residues. Trimming left V 0 bases short and J 4 bases short, with 10 bases between. Germline V gives CDR1 SGHRS, CDR2 YFSETQ. CDR3 in amino acids: CASSLDAGLYGYTF. CDR3 in DNA: TGCGCCAGCAGCTTGGATGCGGGCCTCTATGGCTACACCTTC. Complete variable domain (other parts from reference TRBV5-1 and TRBJ1-2): KAGVTQTPRYLIKTRGQQVTLSCSPISGHRSVSWYQQTPGQGLQFLFEYFSETQRNKGNFPGRFSGRQFSNSRSEMNVSTLELGDSALYLCASSLDAGLYGYTFGSGTRLTVV.

This chain joins TRBV27 and TRBJ2-7; D is perhaps TRBD2 (6 bases). Germline assignment: CDR1 MNHEY and CDR2 SMNVEV (reference sequence). The CDR3 runs 14 residues. Trimming stripped 2 bases from V and 3 bases from J, with 11 bases between. The CDR3 is CASSLTRGFYEQYF. The CDR3 DNA reads TGTGCCAGCAGTTTAACGCGGGGTTTCTACGAGCAGTACTTC.

For this clone: The sample contains more than one DNA sequence encoding this CDR3. The chain recombines TRBV5-4 with TRBJ1-2; no firm D call. The CDR3 is made up of 11 amino acids. The V gene lost 0 bases and the J gene lost 13 bases, with 10 bases spanning the gap. The germline V gene has CDR1 SGHNT and CDR2 YYREEE (reference sequence). The CDR3 region has the DNA TGTGCCAGCAGCTTGGGTCCAAAGAGCACCTTC. Translating it yields CASSLGPKSTF. Based on the CDR3 plus reference TRBV5-4 and TRBJ1-2, the full variable domain is ETGVTQSPTHLIKTRGQQVTLRCSSQSGHNTVSWYQQALGQGPQFIFQYYREEENGRGNFPPRFSGLQFPNYSSELNVNALELDDSALYLCASSLGPKSTFGSGTRLTVV.

The chain couples TRBV4-1 to TRBJ1-4; D might be TRBD1 (5 bases). Germline V gene sequence: CDR1 MGHRA, CDR2 YSYEKL. V dropped 0 bases and J dropped 8 bases, with 16 bases sitting between them. The CDR3 sequence is 16 residues long. In DNA form, the CDR3 reads TGCGCCAGCAGCCAAGATCCGGCAGGGAGGCACGAAAAACTGTTTTTT. Translation: CASSQDPAGRHEKLFF.

The V call is TRBV27, the J call TRBJ1-2; 9 nucleotides line up with TRBD1. The germline gives CDR1 MNHEY, CDR2 SMNVEV (reference sequence). CDR3 length equals 14 residues. V shed 5 bases and J 8 bases; nucleotides not matched to a gene: 9. CDR3 region: CASSRRDGTGGYTF. CDR3 DNA sequence: TGTGCCAGCAGTCGCCGAGATGGGACAGGGGGCTACACCTTC.

This chain uses TRBV10-2 with TRBJ1-3; TRBD1 aligns across 8 bases. The V gene's germline CDR1 is WSHSY and CDR2 SAAADI. V trimming: 4 bases; J trimming: 0 bases; junction bases outside the gene matches: 2. The CDR3 extends over 15 amino acids. The CDR3 nucleotides read TGCGCCAGCAGTGCCGGGACAGGCTCTGGAAACACCATATATTTT. This sequence encodes CASSAGTGSGNTIYF.

The chain combines TRBV7-3 with TRBJ1-1; weak D call: TRBD1 (5 bases). Trimming pared 5 bases from V and 3 bases from J, leaving 16 bases between. The CDR3 covers 15 residues. Germline lookup yields CDR1 SGHTA and CDR2 FQGTGA. CDR3 nucleotide sequence: TGTGCCAGCAGCCCTTTAGGTGGGGCGGACACTGAAGCTTTCTTT. Translating gives CASSPLGGADTEAFF. The full variable domain, in which reference TRBV7-3 and TRBJ1-1 provide the parts outside the CDR3, is GAGVSQTPSNKVTEKGKYVELRCDPISGHTALYWYRQSLGQGPEFLIYFQGTGAADDSGLPNDRFFAVRPEGSVSTLKIQRTERGDSAVYLCASSPLGGADTEAFFGQGTRLTVV.

The chain is built from TRBV29-1 and TRBJ2-2; TRBD1 aligns across 9 bases. Germline V gene sequence: CDR1 SQVTM, CDR2 ANQGSEA. Trimming removed 6 bases from V and 2 bases from J; junction bases left unmatched: 10. This CDR3 is 16 amino acids long. In DNA, the CDR3 is TGCAGCGTGGCCGGGACAGGGCTCGGTAACACCGGGGAGCTGTTTTTT. This sequence encodes CSVAGTGLGNTGELFF.

The chain has TRBV6-6 and TRBJ1-5; a possible D gene is TRBD1 (6 bases). CDR1 is MNHNY, CDR2 SVGAGI, per germline (reference sequence). The V gene lost 3 bases and the J gene lost 3 bases, with 15 bases spanning the gap. This CDR3 region has 16 residues. CDR3 sequence: CASSYSETGVNQPQHF. The CDR3 bases are TGTGCCAGCAGTTATTCCGAGACAGGCGTCAATCAGCCCCAGCATTTT.

The rearrangement joins TRBV2 to TRBJ1-2; D gene unclear. Trimming left V 9 bases short and J 6 bases short, with 20 bases between. The germline CDR1 and CDR2 sequences are SNHLY and FYNNEI. There are 14 residues in the CDR3. Here the CDR3 reads CASKTIEWGDGYTF. Here the CDR3 DNA reads TGTGCCAGTAAGACGATAGAGTGGGGAGATGGCTACACCTTC. The variable domain in full, with the rest retrieved from reference TRBV2 and TRBJ1-2, is EPEVTQTPSHQVTQMGQEVILRCVPISNHLYFYWYRQILGQKVEFLVSFYNNEISEKSEIFDDQFSVERPDGSNFTLKIRSTKLEDSAMYFCASKTIEWGDGYTFGSGTRLTVV.

On this clone: Relative to the germline gene, one junction end is altered; a read error may explain this. The chain recombines TRBV5-4 with TRBJ1-1, with no clear D. Looked up from germline, CDR1 is SGHNT and CDR2 is YYREEE (reference sequence). The CDR3 has 12 amino acids. CDR3 in amino acids: CASSLVRTEREF. The CDR3 DNA reads TGTGCCAGCAGCCTCGTACGAACAGAGAGGGAATTT.

This clone appeared a single time. The J gene is TRBJ2-3, the V gene TRBV11-3, with a possible D match to TRBD2 (5 bases). Trimming removed 5 bases at V and 4 bases at J, with 10 bases between. This CDR3 comprises 13 residues. Germline V gene sequence: CDR1 SGHNT, CDR2 YENEEA. The CDR3 loop reads CASSARGPDTQYF. CDR3 nucleotides: TGTGCCAGCAGCGCCCGCGGGCCAGATACGCAGTATTTT. Full variable domain (remainder filled in from reference TRBV11-3 and TRBJ2-3): EAGVVQSPRYKIIEKKQPVAFWCNPISGHNTLYWYLQNLGQGPELLIRYENEEAVDDSQLPKDRFSAERLKGVDSTLKIQPAELGDSAVYLCASSARGPDTQYFGPGTRLTVL.

The chain couples TRBV5-1 to TRBJ2-3; D gene ambiguous. The ends were cut back, 1 base at V and 5 bases at J, with 8 bases in the middle. The CDR3 consists of 13 residues. Germline values: CDR1 SGHRS, CDR2 YFSETQ. The CDR3 nucleotides are TGCGCCAGCAGCTTGCAGTTTCAAGATACGCAGTATTTT. It yields the protein CASSLQFQDTQYF.

This chain uses TRBV13 with TRBJ2-1, with 7 positions matching TRBD2. Germline loops: CDR1 PRHDT, CDR2 FYEKMQ (reference sequence). The junction had 5 bases not matched to a gene; V was cut back by 3 bases and J by 6 bases. The CDR3 is 14 residues long. CDR3 in DNA: TGTGCCAGCAGCTTGGGGACTACTCCCAATGAGCAGTTCTTC. Translated, it gives CASSLGTTPNEQFF.

The genes are TRBV25-1 and TRBJ2-5; no definite D call. The closer fit of TRBJ2-7 to the DNA end suggests the J call may be wrong. This CDR3 comprises 14 residues. Germline CDR1 MGHDK, CDR2 SYGVNS. The CDR3 DNA is TGTGCCAGCAGTGACACCTCTTACAGTTACGAGCAGTACTTC. It is translated as CASSDTSYSYEQYF.

This clone was counted once. One end of the junction fails to match germline, which may point to a read error. The J gene is TRBJ1-2, the V gene TRBV6-6; TRBD1 matches 8 bases. CDR1 MNHNY and CDR2 SVGAGI come from the germline V gene (reference sequence). The CDR3 spans 13 residues. The CDR3 DNA is TGTGCCAGCAGTTACTCCGGGGCAGGGGGCGAGAGCTTC. This encodes CASSYSGAGGESF.

The chain has TRBV7-2 and TRBJ2-3, with 11 bases aligning to TRBD2. This CDR3 has 15 amino acids. J gave up 3 bases and V 3 bases, and 2 bases lay outside the gene matches. The V gene's germline CDR1 is SGHTA and CDR2 FQGNSA. The CDR3 DNA sequence: TGTGCCAGCAGCTTTAGCGGGGGGGGGACAGATACGCAGTATTTT. Protein: CASSFSGGGTDTQYF.